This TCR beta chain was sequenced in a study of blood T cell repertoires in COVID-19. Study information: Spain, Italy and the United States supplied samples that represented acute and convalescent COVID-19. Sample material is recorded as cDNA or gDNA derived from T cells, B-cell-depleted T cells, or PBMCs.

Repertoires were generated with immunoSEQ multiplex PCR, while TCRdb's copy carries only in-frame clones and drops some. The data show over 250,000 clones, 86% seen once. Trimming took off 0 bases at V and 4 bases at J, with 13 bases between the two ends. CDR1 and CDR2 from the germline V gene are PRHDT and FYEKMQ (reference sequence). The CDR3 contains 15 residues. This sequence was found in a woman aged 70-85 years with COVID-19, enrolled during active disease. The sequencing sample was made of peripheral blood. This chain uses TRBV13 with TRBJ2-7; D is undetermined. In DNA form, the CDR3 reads TGTGCCAGCAGCTTAGGCCCCGGTTCAATTTACGAGCAGTACTTC. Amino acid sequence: CASSLGPGSIYEQYF.